A single sample is the source of the 24 T cell receptor beta chains below, sequenced in a study of shared clonotypes between healthy human individuals (dated by TCRdb to the early 2020s). The library came from the immunoSEQ multiplex PCR assay. What TCRdb holds here is the immuneACCESS table cut down to in-frame rearrangements. Part of the clones is not present; checked against another copy, under half of the missing clones reflect an unresolved V gene, and the others are unexplained. The sample contains 230,000 or so clones, 50% to 80% of them found a single time. The top ten clones comprise 8.5% to 14% of the sample. Sequenced: memory CD4+ T cells sorted from blood. Read against the paper, the sample's cell subset or site label means: CD45RA-negative fraction. These TCRs come from a man aged 25 to 40 in good health.

This chain connects TRBV7-2 to TRBJ1-4, with no clear D. V was trimmed by 5 bases and J by 7 bases, leaving 11 bases between them. In germline, CDR1 is SGHTA, CDR2 FQGNSA. This CDR3 contains 13 residues. For the CDR3, the DNA is TGTGCCAGCAGCACCCGGTTGGGTGAAAAACTGTTTTTT. Amino acids: CASSTRLGEKLFF. The whole variable domain, filled in from reference TRBV7-2 and TRBJ1-4, reads GAGVSQSPSNKVTEKGKDVELRCDPISGHTALYWYRQSLGQGLEFLIYFQGNSAPDKSGLPSDRFSAERTGGSVSTLTIQRTQQEDSAVYLCASSTRLGEKLFFGSGTQLSVL.

The chain couples TRBV28 to TRBJ1-4; D call uncertain. Trimming removed 4 bases from V and 3 bases from J, with 12 bases in between. CDR1 is MDHEN and CDR2 is SYDVKM in the germline V gene. The CDR3 is made up of 15 amino acids. The chain's CDR3 is CASSSPGWANEKLFF. DNA of the CDR3: TGTGCCAGCAGTTCCCCGGGGTGGGCTAATGAAAAACTGTTTTTT.

The J gene is TRBJ1-5, the V gene TRBV6-6; TRBD1 matches 7 bases. Trimming removed 6 bases from V and 5 bases from J; junction bases left unmatched: 7. This CDR3 is 14 amino acids long. The germline gives CDR1 MNHNY, CDR2 SVGAGI (reference sequence). DNA for the CDR3: TGTGCCAGCAGCGAGGACAGGAGCTATCAGCCCCAGCATTTT. Translating gives CASSEDRSYQPQHF.

The chain is built from TRBV14 and TRBJ1-1; D is unresolved. Germline CDR1 and CDR2: SGHDN and FVKESK. Trimming shortened V by 1 base and J by 3 bases, and 12 bases separated the two germline ends. The CDR3 spans 15 residues. CDR3 in amino acids: CASSQGYFPDTEAFF. CDR3 nucleotide sequence: TGTGCCAGCAGCCAAGGGTACTTCCCGGACACTGAAGCTTTCTTT.

The chain has TRBV6-1 and TRBJ2-7, with D perhaps TRBD2 (6 bases). V lost 7 bases and J 6 bases, leaving 13 bases between the germline ends. CDR1 and CDR2 (germline): MNHNS, SASEGT. There are 12 residues in the CDR3. The CDR3 nucleotides are TGTGCCAGCAAAAAGGGACTCACCGAGCAGTACTTC. Translation: CASKKGLTEQYF.

The J gene is TRBJ2-3, the V gene TRBV6-6; tentatively, D is TRBD1 (5 bases). The V gene lost 5 bases and the J gene lost 3 bases, with 9 bases spanning the gap. Germline V CDR1 and CDR2: MNHNY, SVGAGI (reference sequence). The CDR3 is 13 residues long. DNA for the CDR3: TGTGCCAGCAGTAATCAGGGAACAGATACGCAGTATTTT. Amino acid sequence: CASSNQGTDTQYF.

The V call is TRBV9, the J call TRBJ2-7, with TRBD2 as a possible D gene (5 bases). CDR3 length: 15 amino acids. Trimming cost V 1 base and J 3 bases, with 14 bases left between them. Germline CDR1 is SGDLS and CDR2 is YYNGEE. The CDR3 loop reads CASSVRAGYNYEQYF. CDR3 coding DNA: TGTGCCAGCAGCGTAAGGGCGGGCTACAACTACGAGCAGTACTTC.

V usage is TRBV27 and J usage is TRBJ2-7; D is perhaps TRBD1 (6 bases). CDR1 and CDR2 (germline): MNHEY, SMNVEV (reference sequence). This CDR3 has 13 residues. Trimming stripped 6 bases from V and 5 bases from J, with 14 bases between. The CDR3 nucleotides read TGTGCCAGCAGCCCAAAACAGGGCGACGAGCAGTACTTC. This translates into CASSPKQGDEQYF.

The rearrangement links TRBV18 to TRBJ2-2; unclear D gene. CDR1 is KGHSH and CDR2 is LQKENI in the germline V gene. The V end was cut by 0 bases, the J end by 7 bases, with 9 bases between. This CDR3 has 14 amino acids. Written as DNA, the CDR3 is TGTGCCAGCTCACCACCTCTGGGTAACGGGGAGCTGTTTTTT. Protein: CASSPPLGNGELFF.

The chain has TRBV29-1 and TRBJ2-1; TRBD2 aligns across 12 bases. V was clipped by 4 bases and J by 8 bases; unmatched bases: 6. The CDR3 runs to 14 residues. Germline CDR1 is SQVTM and CDR2 is ANQGSEA. The CDR3 loop is CSVVSSGRGDEQFF. The CDR3 region has the DNA TGCAGCGTTGTATCTAGCGGGAGGGGTGATGAGCAGTTCTTC.

The chain joins TRBV19 to TRBJ1-1, with TRBD1 identical over 7 bases. Losses at the gene ends were 5 bases for V and 4 bases for J; bases not matched to a gene: 4. Germline V gene lookup returns CDR1 LNHDA and CDR2 SQIVND (reference sequence). This CDR3 region has 13 residues. The CDR3 is CASSRKGATEAFF. In nucleotides, the CDR3 is TGTGCCAGTAGTCGGAAGGGGGCCACTGAAGCTTTCTTT.

This rearrangement joins TRBV19 to TRBJ1-5; D is unresolved. V was trimmed by 3 bases and J by 2 bases, leaving 11 bases between them. The CDR3 has 15 residues. CDR1 LNHDA and CDR2 SQIVND come from the germline V gene (reference sequence). The CDR3 sequence is CASSIYQVGNQPQHF. The DNA of the CDR3 is TGTGCCAGTAGTATTTATCAGGTGGGCAATCAGCCCCAGCATTTT.

V is TRBV10-1 and J is TRBJ2-1; 8 bases align to TRBD1. The CDR3 has 16 residues. Per germline, CDR1 WNHNN and CDR2 SYGVQD (reference sequence). V dropped 2 bases and J dropped 8; count of bases not matched to a gene: 11. The CDR3 loop reads CASSEGQGAAGYEQFF. The CDR3 region has the DNA TGCGCCAGCAGTGAGGGACAGGGCGCAGCGGGCTATGAGCAGTTCTTC.

This chain connects TRBV11-2 to TRBJ2-5; D call uncertain. This CDR3 spans 14 amino acids. CDR1 is SGHAT, CDR2 FQNNGV, per germline. The ends were cut back, 1 base at V and 4 bases at J, with 10 bases in the middle. CDR3 sequence: CASSLGLLRETQYF. As DNA, the CDR3 is TGTGCCAGCAGCTTAGGGCTTCTTAGAGAGACCCAGTACTTC.

The chain is built from TRBV7-2 and TRBJ1-2; 7 nucleotides align to TRBD1. CDR3 size: 13 residues. The germline V gene encodes CDR1 SGHTA and CDR2 FQGNSA. V gave up 4 bases and J gave up 4 bases; unmatched junction bases: 3. CDR3 residues: CASSSGTAYGYTF. The CDR3 DNA follows: TGTGCCAGCAGCTCGGGGACAGCCTATGGCTACACCTTC.

V gene TRBV1 combines with J gene TRBJ2-3; the table's D call TRBD2 went unverified against the DNA. TRBV1 is classified as a pseudogene. The CDR3 contains 19 residues. The CDR3 sequence: CTSSQDYYFSGMTTDTQYF. CDR3 DNA: TGCACCAGCAGCCAAGACTACTACTTTAGCGGGATGACCACAGATACGCAGTATTTT.

J is TRBJ2-7 and V is TRBV27; 7 nucleotides agree with TRBD1. The CDR3 runs 14 residues. The ends lost 7 bases at V and 3 bases at J; junction bases unmatched: 9. Per germline, CDR1 MNHEY and CDR2 SMNVEV (reference sequence). CDR3 loop: CASNPQGRNYEQYF. In DNA, the CDR3 is TGTGCCAGCAACCCACAGGGGCGGAACTACGAGCAGTACTTC.

V and J are TRBV18 and TRBJ2-5, with 9 bases matching TRBD1. The CDR3 spans 14 residues. In germline, CDR1 is KGHSH, CDR2 LQKENI. The ends lost 2 bases at V and 7 bases at J; junction bases unmatched: 5. For the CDR3, the DNA is TGTGCCAGCTCACCAGACAGGGGGGCCGGGACCCAGTACTTC. This gives the protein CASSPDRGAGTQYF.

The rearrangement joins TRBV30 to TRBJ2-7; TRBD1 is a possible D gene (5 bases). The CDR3 consists of 11 residues. Germline CDR1 and CDR2: GTSNPN and SVGIG (reference sequence). V lost 3 bases, J lost 7 bases, and 10 bases lay in between. The CDR3 spells CAWRQVGEQYF. CDR3 sequence (DNA): TGTGCCTGGAGACAGGTCGGGGAGCAGTACTTC.

This clone was seen more than once but under ten times. V gene TRBV5-5 combines with J gene TRBJ2-1, with unresolved D. The V gene's germline CDR1 is SGHKS and CDR2 YYEKEE (reference sequence). Trimming stripped 0 bases from V and 0 bases from J, with 7 bases between. This CDR3 region has 15 residues. The CDR3 coding sequence is TGTGCCAGCAGCTTGGCTAGAAGCTCCTACAATGAGCAGTTCTTC. Its protein product is CASSLARSSYNEQFF.

The CDR3 bases are TGTGCCAGCTCACCCACGGCCGACCAAGAGACCCAGTACTTC. This encodes CASSPTADQETQYF. The chain combines TRBV18 with TRBJ2-5; D not resolved. The V end lost 3 bases, the J end lost 0 bases, and 8 bases lay between the germline ends. CDR1 KGHSH and CDR2 LQKENI come from the germline V gene. The CDR3 is 14 residues long.

V is TRBV5-1 and J is TRBJ1-2, with a weak D call TRBD1 (6 bases). There are 14 residues in the CDR3. Trimming pared 0 bases from V and 3 bases from J, leaving 9 bases between. The germline V gene encodes CDR1 SGHRS and CDR2 YFSETQ. The CDR3 nucleotides are TGCGCCAGCAGCTTGGGACAGGCCGACTATGGCTACACCTTC. It yields the protein CASSLGQADYGYTF.

There are a few counts of this clone. The rearrangement links TRBV4-3 to TRBJ2-3; D call uncertain. The germline gives CDR1 LGHNA, CDR2 YSLEER. Trimming took off 4 bases at V and 5 bases at J, with 13 bases between the two ends. This CDR3 is built from 14 residues. CDR3 DNA: TGCGCCAGCAGCCGAGGTCCAAGTATAGATACGCAGTATTTT. Protein product: CASSRGPSIDTQYF.

The V and J genes are TRBV5-4 and TRBJ2-7; D not certain. This CDR3 has 13 amino acids. The germline CDR1 and CDR2 sequences are SGHNT and YYREEE (reference sequence). V lost 4 bases and J 5 bases, leaving 13 bases between the germline ends. The CDR3: CASSVTLGHEQYF. CDR3 DNA: TGTGCCAGCAGCGTTACTCTAGGGCACGAGCAGTACTTC.